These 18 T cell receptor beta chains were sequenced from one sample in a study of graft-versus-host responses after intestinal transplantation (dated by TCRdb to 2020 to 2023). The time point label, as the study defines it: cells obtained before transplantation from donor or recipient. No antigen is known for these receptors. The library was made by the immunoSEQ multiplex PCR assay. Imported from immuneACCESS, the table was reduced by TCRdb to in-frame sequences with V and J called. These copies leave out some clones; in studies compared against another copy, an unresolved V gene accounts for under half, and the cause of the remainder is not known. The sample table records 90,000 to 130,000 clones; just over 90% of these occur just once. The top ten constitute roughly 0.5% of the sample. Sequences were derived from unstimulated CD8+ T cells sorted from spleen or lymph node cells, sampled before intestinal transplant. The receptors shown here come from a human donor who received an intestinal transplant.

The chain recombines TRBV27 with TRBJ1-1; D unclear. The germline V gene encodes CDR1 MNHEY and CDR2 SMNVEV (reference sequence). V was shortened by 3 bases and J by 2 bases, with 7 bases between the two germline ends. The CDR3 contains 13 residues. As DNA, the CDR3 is TGTGCCAGCAGTTTTGTGACTAACACTGAAGCTTTCTTT. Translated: CASSFVTNTEAFF.

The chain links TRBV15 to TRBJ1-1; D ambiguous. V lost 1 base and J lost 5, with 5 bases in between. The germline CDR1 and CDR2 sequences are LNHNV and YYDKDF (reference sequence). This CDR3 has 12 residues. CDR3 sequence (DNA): TGTGCCACCAGCAGAGGGAGGACTGAAGCTTTCTTT. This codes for CATSRGRTEAFF.

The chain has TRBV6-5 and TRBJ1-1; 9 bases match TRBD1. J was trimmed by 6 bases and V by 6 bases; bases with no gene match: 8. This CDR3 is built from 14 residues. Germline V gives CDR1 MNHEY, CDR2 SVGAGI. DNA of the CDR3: TGTGCCAGCAGCCTCGGACAGGGGTTTTCTGAAGCTTTCTTT. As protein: CASSLGQGFSEAFF.

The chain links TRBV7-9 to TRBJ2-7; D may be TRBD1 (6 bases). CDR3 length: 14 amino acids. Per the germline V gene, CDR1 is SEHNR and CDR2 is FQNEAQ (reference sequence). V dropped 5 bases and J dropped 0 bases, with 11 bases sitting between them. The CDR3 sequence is CASSRQDGSYEQYF. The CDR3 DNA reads TGTGCCAGCAGCCGACAGGACGGCTCCTACGAGCAGTACTTC.

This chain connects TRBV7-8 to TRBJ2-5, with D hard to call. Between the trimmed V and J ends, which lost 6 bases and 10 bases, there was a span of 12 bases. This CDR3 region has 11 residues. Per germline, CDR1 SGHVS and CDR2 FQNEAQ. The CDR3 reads CASSPRFNQYF. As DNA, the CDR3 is TGTGCCAGCAGTCCTCGTTTTAACCAGTACTTC.

The CDR3 bases are TGCAGCGTTGAGAGAGGACTCTTCAATGAGCAGTTCTTC. This sequence encodes CSVERGLFNEQFF. V and J are TRBV29-1 and TRBJ2-1; D possibly corresponds to TRBD2 (5 bases). The CDR3 extends over 13 amino acids. The germline V and J ends were trimmed by 3 bases and 6 bases, with 12 bases remaining between them. In germline, CDR1 is SQVTM, CDR2 ANQGSEA.

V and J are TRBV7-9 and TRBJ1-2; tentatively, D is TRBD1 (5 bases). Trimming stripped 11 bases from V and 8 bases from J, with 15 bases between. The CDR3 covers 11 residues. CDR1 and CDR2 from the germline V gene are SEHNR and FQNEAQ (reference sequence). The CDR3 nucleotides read TGTGCCGACATAGGGGCAGGAGGCTACACCTTC. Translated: CADIGAGGYTF.

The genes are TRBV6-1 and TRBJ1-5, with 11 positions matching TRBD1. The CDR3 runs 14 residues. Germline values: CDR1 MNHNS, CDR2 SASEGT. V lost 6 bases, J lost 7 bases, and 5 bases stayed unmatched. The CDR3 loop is CASRDRGLGQPQHF. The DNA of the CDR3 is TGTGCCAGCAGGGACAGGGGGCTGGGCCAGCCCCAGCATTTT.

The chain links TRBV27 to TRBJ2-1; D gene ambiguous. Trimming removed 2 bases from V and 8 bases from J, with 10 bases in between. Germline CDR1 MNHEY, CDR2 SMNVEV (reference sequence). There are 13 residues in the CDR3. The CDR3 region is CASSLMGWDEQFF. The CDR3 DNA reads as TGTGCCAGCAGTTTAATGGGGTGGGATGAGCAGTTCTTC.

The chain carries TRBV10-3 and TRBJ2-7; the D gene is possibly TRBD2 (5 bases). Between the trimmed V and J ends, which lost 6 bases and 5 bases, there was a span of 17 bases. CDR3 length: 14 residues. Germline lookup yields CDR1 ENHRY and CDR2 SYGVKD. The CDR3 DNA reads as TGTGCCATCAGATTAGCACTAGGTCGTCACGAGCAGTACTTC. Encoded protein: CAIRLALGRHEQYF.

The CDR3 loop is CASTTSGPMNTEAFF. The CDR3 DNA is TGTGCCAGCACCACGAGCGGCCCCATGAACACTGAAGCTTTCTTT. The chain links TRBV6-5 to TRBJ1-1; D remains ambiguous. Germline-derived CDR1 and CDR2 are MNHEY and SVGAGI. V was trimmed by 7 bases and J by 0 bases, leaving 15 bases between them. The CDR3 length is 15 residues.

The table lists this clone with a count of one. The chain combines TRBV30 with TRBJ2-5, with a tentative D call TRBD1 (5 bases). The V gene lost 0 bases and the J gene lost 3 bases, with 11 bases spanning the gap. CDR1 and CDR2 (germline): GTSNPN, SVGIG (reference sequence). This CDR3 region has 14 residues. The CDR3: CAWSVRAREETQYF. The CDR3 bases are TGTGCCTGGAGTGTAAGAGCCAGGGAAGAGACCCAGTACTTC.

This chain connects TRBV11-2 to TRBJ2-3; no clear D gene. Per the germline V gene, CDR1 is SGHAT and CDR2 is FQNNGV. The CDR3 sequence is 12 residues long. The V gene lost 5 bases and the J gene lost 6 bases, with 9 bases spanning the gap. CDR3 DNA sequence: TGTGCCAGCAGCCGCGTTCCTGATACGCAGTATTTT. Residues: CASSRVPDTQYF.

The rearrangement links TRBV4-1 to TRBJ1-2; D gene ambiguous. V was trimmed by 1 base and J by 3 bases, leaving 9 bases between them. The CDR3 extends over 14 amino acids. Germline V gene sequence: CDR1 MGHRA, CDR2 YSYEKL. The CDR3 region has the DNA TGCGCCAGCAGCCAAGCCGGGGTGGACTATGGCTACACCTTC. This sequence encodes CASSQAGVDYGYTF.

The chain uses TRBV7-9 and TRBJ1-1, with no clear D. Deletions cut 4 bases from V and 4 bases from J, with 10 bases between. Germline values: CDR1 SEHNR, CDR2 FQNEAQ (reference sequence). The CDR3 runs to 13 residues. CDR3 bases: TGTGCCAGCAGCTCGGGTAGCGTCACTGAAGCTTTCTTT. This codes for CASSSGSVTEAFF.

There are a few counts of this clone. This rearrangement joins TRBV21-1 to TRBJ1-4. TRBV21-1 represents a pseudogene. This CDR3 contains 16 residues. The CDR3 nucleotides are TGTGCCAGCAGCAGACAGTGGAGGTGGGCTAATGAAAAACTGTTTTTT. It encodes CASSRQWRWANEKLFF.

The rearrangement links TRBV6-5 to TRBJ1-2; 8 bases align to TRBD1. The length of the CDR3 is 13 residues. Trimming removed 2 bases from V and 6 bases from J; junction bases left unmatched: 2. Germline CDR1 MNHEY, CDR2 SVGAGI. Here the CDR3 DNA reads TGTGCCAGCAGTTACGAACAGGGGGATGGCTACACCTTC. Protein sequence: CASSYEQGDGYTF.

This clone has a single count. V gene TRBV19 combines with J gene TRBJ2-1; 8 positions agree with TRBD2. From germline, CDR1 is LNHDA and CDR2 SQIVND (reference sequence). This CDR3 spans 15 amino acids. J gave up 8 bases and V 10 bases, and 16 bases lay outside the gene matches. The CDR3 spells CATSWSSGPTYEQFF. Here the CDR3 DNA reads TGTGCCACCTCTTGGTCTAGCGGGCCTACCTATGAGCAGTTCTTC.